What follows are 26 T cell receptor beta chains derived from one specimen sequenced in a study of graft-versus-host responses after intestinal transplantation (TCRdb year 2021). Interpreted using the paper, the time point label stands for: cells obtained before transplantation from donor or recipient. The method was the immunoSEQ multiplex PCR assay. Held by TCRdb, this immuneACCESS table contains in-frame sequences only and omits some clones. Under half of the omission traces to an unresolved V gene where checked; the cause of the rest is unknown. Counted in this sample were some 62,000 clones; 85% to 95% of them appeared once. About 1.5% of the sample is in the top ten clones. Their antigens remain unidentified. The starting material was unstimulated CD8+ T cells sorted from spleen or lymph node cells, obtained before transplant. The receptor source for this set is a human donor who was the organ donor for an intestinal transplant.

The chain is built from TRBV27 and TRBJ2-7, with D unresolved. This CDR3 is 13 amino acids long. V was trimmed by 7 bases and J by 3 bases, leaving 13 bases between them. Germline CDR1 is MNHEY and CDR2 is SMNVEV (reference sequence). The CDR3 is CASTSGYNYEQYF. The CDR3 DNA reads as TGTGCCAGCACCTCGGGTTATAACTACGAGCAGTACTTC.

V and J are TRBV5-6 and TRBJ1-3; 7 bases are shared with TRBD1. The CDR3 runs 17 residues. The trim removed 2 bases at V and 6 bases at J, leaving 14 bases unmatched. The V gene's germline CDR1 is SGHDT and CDR2 YYEEEE. The chain's CDR3 is CASSFPTGIFLENTIYF. Written as DNA, the CDR3 is TGTGCCAGCAGCTTTCCGACAGGGATATTTTTAGAAAACACCATATATTTT.

The chain uses TRBV10-2 and TRBJ1-3; 10 bases fit TRBD1. Germline V gene lookup returns CDR1 WSHSY and CDR2 SAAADI. The CDR3 spans 18 residues. V trimming: 7 bases; J trimming: 1 base; junction bases outside the gene matches: 13. CDR3 in amino acids: CASTPTGGLSWSGNTIYF. CDR3 coding DNA: TGCGCCAGCACCCCGACAGGGGGCCTTAGTTGGTCTGGAAACACCATATATTTT.

CDR3 amino acids: CASSVGRAWDEQYF. CDR3 bases: TGTGCCAGCAGCGTAGGGCGGGCCTGGGACGAGCAGTACTTC. V usage is TRBV9 and J usage is TRBJ2-7; perhaps TRBD2 as D (5 bases). This CDR3 is built from 14 residues. V lost 0 bases to trimming and J lost 5 bases, with 12 bases between them. Per germline, CDR1 SGDLS and CDR2 YYNGEE.

This chain links TRBV29-1 with TRBJ2-5, with 9 nucleotides matching TRBD2. From germline, CDR1 is SQVTM and CDR2 ANQGSEA. The V and J ends lost 2 bases and 5 bases, in that order; junction bases with no gene match: 18. The CDR3 has 18 residues. CDR3 in amino acids: CSVEIPWASGIVEETQYF. In nucleotides, the CDR3 is TGCAGCGTTGAAATACCTTGGGCTAGCGGGATAGTAGAGGAGACCCAGTACTTC.

The chain recombines TRBV6-1 with TRBJ1-5; D perhaps matches TRBD1 (6 bases). Per the germline V gene, CDR1 is MNHNS and CDR2 is SASEGT. The CDR3 is 18 amino acids. Trimming stripped 2 bases from V and 2 bases from J, with 19 bases between. DNA for the CDR3: TGTGCCAGCAGTGAATCCGGACCGGGGGGCGAAGGCAATCAGCCCCAGCATTTT. This encodes CASSESGPGGEGNQPQHF.

The chain's CDR3 is CSVAGGPEAFF. The DNA for the CDR3 is TGCAGCGTTGCAGGGGGCCCTGAAGCTTTCTTT. This chain connects TRBV29-1 to TRBJ1-1; 8 bases align to TRBD1. Per the germline V gene, CDR1 is SQVTM and CDR2 is ANQGSEA. This CDR3 has 11 amino acids. Trimming removed 4 bases from V and 6 bases from J; junction bases left unmatched: 1.

The J gene is TRBJ2-7, the V gene TRBV4-2; 7 nucleotides line up with TRBD2. V trimming: 0 bases; J trimming: 3 bases; junction bases outside the gene matches: 8. CDR1 is LGHNA and CDR2 is YNFKEQ in the germline V gene. This CDR3 comprises 16 residues. CDR3 DNA sequence: TGTGCCAGCAGCCAAGATTTCGCTAGCGGATACTACGAGCAGTACTTC. Translated: CASSQDFASGYYEQYF.

The CDR3 spells CASSHMDRGNTGELFF. The DNA of the CDR3 is TGTGCCAGCAGCCACATGGACAGGGGCAACACCGGGGAGCTGTTTTTT. The rearrangement uses TRBV7-9 and TRBJ2-2; 9 bases are a match to TRBD1. The CDR3 length is 16 residues. CDR1 is SEHNR and CDR2 is FQNEAQ in the germline V gene (reference sequence). Trimming at V came to 5 bases and at J to 2 bases, leaving 6 bases not matched to a gene.

The rearrangement uses TRBV18 and TRBJ2-5; 10 bases agree with TRBD1. V lost 3 bases to trimming and J lost 2 bases; unmatched junction nucleotides: 21. Germline V gives CDR1 KGHSH, CDR2 LQKENI. This CDR3 region has 21 residues. In DNA, the CDR3 is TGTGCCAGCTCACCCCGGTTTCCGACCGGGACAGGGGAGGTAGGACAAGAGACCCAGTACTTC. Encoded protein: CASSPRFPTGTGEVGQETQYF.

The chain is built from TRBV6-5 and TRBJ1-5, with a possible D match to TRBD1 (6 bases). The CDR3 spans 13 residues. Trimming took off 8 bases at V and 6 bases at J, with 14 bases between the two ends. Germline assignment: CDR1 MNHEY and CDR2 SVGAGI. CDR3 loop: CASSKGEVQPQHF. CDR3 sequence (DNA): TGTGCCAGCTCCAAGGGGGAAGTTCAGCCCCAGCATTTT.

The chain couples TRBV9 to TRBJ2-3; 8 positions match TRBD2. The CDR3 consists of 15 residues. Per the germline V gene, CDR1 is SGDLS and CDR2 is YYNGEE. V shed 3 bases, J shed 0 bases, and the junction held 3 bases outside the gene matches. CDR3 sequence: CASSAGGGSTDTQYF. DNA for the CDR3: TGTGCCAGCAGCGCGGGGGGGGGAAGCACAGATACGCAGTATTTT.

The rearrangement uses TRBV13 and TRBJ2-7, with TRBD2 identical over 10 bases. Judging by the DNA end, TRBJ2-5 fits better; the J call may be wrong. Germline values: CDR1 PRHDT, CDR2 FYEKMQ (reference sequence). CDR3 size: 18 residues. The CDR3 DNA reads as TGTGCCAGCAGCTTAGGCCTTAGCGGGGGGCCCCTCAAAGAGACCCAGTACTTC. As protein: CASSLGLSGGPLKETQYF.

The rearrangement links TRBV5-4 to TRBJ2-1, with D perhaps matching TRBD2 (5 bases). V lost 5 bases to trimming and J lost 2 bases, with 26 bases between them. This CDR3 has 19 amino acids. CDR1 and CDR2 from the germline V gene are SGHNT and YYREEE (reference sequence). The CDR3 region is CASRPLGEEPPDTYNEQFF. CDR3 nucleotides: TGTGCCAGCAGACCTCTGGGAGAGGAGCCCCCTGATACCTACAATGAGCAGTTCTTC.

This chain uses TRBV29-1 with TRBJ1-2; D might be TRBD1 (6 bases). Germline V lookup: CDR1 SQVTM, CDR2 ANQGSEA. This CDR3 comprises 12 residues. V was shortened by 4 bases and J by 8 bases, with 14 bases between the two germline ends. CDR3 DNA sequence: TGCAGCGTTGGGGACATAGCGAAAGGCTACACCTTC. Translating it yields CSVGDIAKGYTF.

This chain joins TRBV28 and TRBJ1-2; 9 bases are a match to TRBD1. CDR1 and CDR2 from the germline V gene are MDHEN and SYDVKM. The CDR3 consists of 15 residues. The ends lost 6 bases at V and 4 bases at J; junction bases unmatched: 9. The CDR3 reads CASSHTGGVSYGYTF. CDR3 nucleotide sequence: TGTGCCAGCAGCCACACAGGGGGCGTTAGCTATGGCTACACCTTC.

This clone was recorded once. This chain connects TRBV28 to TRBJ1-4; TRBD1 agrees at 10 bases. The CDR3 totals 17 residues. CDR1 and CDR2 from the germline V gene are MDHEN and SYDVKM. With 3 bases clipped from V and 5 bases from J, the junction kept 9 bases outside the gene matches. In DNA form, the CDR3 reads TGTGCCAGCAGTTTCCCAGGGACAGGGGCCGAGAATGAAAAACTGTTTTTT. Translated: CASSFPGTGAENEKLFF.

V and J are TRBV2 and TRBJ2-7, with TRBD1 matching over 9 bases. This CDR3 is 13 amino acids long. Germline V gene lookup returns CDR1 SNHLY and CDR2 FYNNEI. Trimming took 8 bases from V and 6 from J; bases not matched to a gene: 8. The CDR3 DNA follows: TGTGCCAGCGGTCAAGGGACAGGGACCGAGCAGTACTTC. As protein: CASGQGTGTEQYF.

This clone was seen only a few times. The chain carries TRBV6-6 and TRBJ1-2; TRBD1 aligns across 7 bases. V dropped 2 bases and J dropped 12; count of bases not matched to a gene: 9. This CDR3 has 13 residues. Looked up from germline, CDR1 is MNHNY and CDR2 is SVGAGI (reference sequence). The CDR3 DNA is TGTGCCAGCAGTTACCCCAAAGACAGGGTGGACACCTTC. It yields the protein CASSYPKDRVDTF.

This chain connects TRBV7-9 to TRBJ2-5, with D maybe TRBD1 (7 bases). Trimming cost V 8 bases and J 5 bases, with 21 bases left between them. The CDR3 covers 15 residues. Germline assignment: CDR1 SEHNR and CDR2 FQNEAQ (reference sequence). CDR3 protein: CASAGSRGVRETQYF. The CDR3 coding sequence is TGTGCCAGCGCGGGCAGCAGGGGGGTCCGGGAGACCCAGTACTTC.

The chain recombines TRBV28 with TRBJ2-7; 9 nucleotides line up with TRBD1. CDR3 length: 13 residues. Germline V lookup: CDR1 MDHEN, CDR2 SYDVKM. The junction had 4 bases not matched to a gene; V was cut back by 7 bases and J by 3 bases. Written as DNA, the CDR3 is TGTGCCAGCAAGGGACAGGGTTTCTACGAGCAGTACTTC. Its protein is CASKGQGFYEQYF.

The CDR3 protein is CASSVNQGLTYEQYF. In nucleotides, the CDR3 is TGTGCCAGCAGTGTAAATCAGGGCCTTACCTACGAGCAGTACTTC. V and J are TRBV2 and TRBJ2-7; maybe TRBD1 (5 bases). The V end lost 4 bases, the J end lost 2 bases, and 15 bases lay between the germline ends. In germline, CDR1 is SNHLY, CDR2 FYNNEI. The CDR3 has 15 amino acids.

Worth noting for this clone: Within the sample, other DNA sequences also encode this same CDR3. The chain has TRBV9 and TRBJ2-1; D unresolved. V was clipped by 2 bases and J by 0 bases, with 9 bases between them. Germline V CDR1 and CDR2: SGDLS, YYNGEE. The CDR3 is made up of 15 amino acids. CDR3 residues: CASSVGGDSYNEQFF. CDR3 nucleotides: TGTGCCAGCAGCGTCGGCGGAGACTCCTACAATGAGCAGTTCTTC.

In DNA form, the CDR3 reads TGTGCCAGCAGCTTAGCCGCAGGGAATGGCTACACCTTC. Amino acid sequence: CASSLAAGNGYTF. The chain recombines TRBV13 with TRBJ1-2, with TRBD1 as a possible D gene (5 bases). V was shortened by 1 base and J by 6 bases, with 9 bases between the two germline ends. This CDR3 is built from 13 residues. Germline V gene sequence: CDR1 PRHDT, CDR2 FYEKMQ (reference sequence). Variable domain in full (rest from reference TRBV13 and TRBJ1-2): AAGVIQSPRHLIKEKRETATLKCYPIPRHDTVYWYQQGPGQDPQFLISFYEKMQSDKGSIPDRFSAQQFSDYHSELNMSSLELGDSALYFCASSLAAGNGYTFGSGTRLTVV.

The rearrangement joins TRBV4-1 to TRBJ1-2; no reliable D call. V lost 4 bases and J lost 8, with 17 bases in between. This CDR3 region has 14 residues. Per the germline V gene, CDR1 is MGHRA and CDR2 is YSYEKL. CDR3 amino acids: CASSPDAGVGGYTF. The CDR3 DNA follows: TGCGCCAGCAGCCCCGACGCCGGGGTCGGGGGCTACACCTTC.

The gene calls are TRBV5-1 and TRBJ1-1; 8 bases align to TRBD1. V lost 5 bases, J lost 1 base, and 7 bases stayed unmatched. Germline assignment: CDR1 SGHRS and CDR2 YFSETQ. The CDR3 has 15 residues. For the CDR3, the DNA is TGCGCCAGCAGGTTCGACAGGGGTTCGAACACTGAAGCTTTCTTT. It is translated as CASRFDRGSNTEAFF.